This TCR beta chain was retrieved from a study of vaccination effects on CD4 cells after COVID-19. Findings and caveats of the study: Spike-reactive clones present post-vaccine in convalescents were predominantly new vaccine-induced clones.

Repertoires were generated with immunoSEQ multiplex PCR, while TCRdb's copy carries only in-frame clones and drops some. Of some 25,000 clones listed, 76% are singletons. On this clone: The antigen remains undetermined.

Antigen-specific CD4+ T cell clonotypes were called by their expansion after viral peptide-pool culture in ViraFEST. CD4+ T cells were isolated after 10 days of culture. The individual was infected with SARS-CoV-2 between March and December 2020, as confirmed by PCR. In the cultures, half the medium was exchanged for IL-2 medium on days 3 and 7. The CDR3 is 15 residues long. Trimming removed 0 bases from V and 4 bases from J, with 11 bases in between. CDR1 is SGHRS, CDR2 YFSETQ, per germline. The chain combines TRBV5-1 with TRBJ2-1, with TRBD2 as a possible D gene (5 bases). The sequence was obtained from a human donor who had a prior SARS-CoV-2 infection. The sample in question was CD4+ T cells from PBMCs cultured with SARS-CoV-2 spike peptides, obtained before COVID-19 vaccination. The CDR3 spells CASSLGGSRYNEQFF. The CDR3 coding sequence is TGCGCCAGCAGCTTGGGAGGGTCGCGGTACAATGAGCAGTTCTTC.